Listed below are T cell receptor beta chains from one sample, sequenced in a study of T cell repertoires in cytomegalovirus infection. TCRdb re-called the reads through MiXCR, storing one row per CDR3 protein. Counted here are approximately 700,000 distinct CDR3 sequences, less than 40% occurring once; the ten biggest clones make up around 3%. The sequencing sample was made of PBMCs. The receptor set was obtained from a human donor in good health (CMV status not recorded). Some clones in this sample may be carry-over from other donors' samples. The CDR3 runs from the conserved cysteine through the conserved F or W. Each record gives: CDR3 length, clone size, J gene, D gene, V gene, CDR3 DNA, CDR3 protein. The D gene is left open where the match is weak. Clone size is given for some rows only: seen once, a few or many times, or a class if the clone is expanded.

CDR3 length: 13; clone size: once; J gene: TRBJ1-5; D gene: .; V gene: TRBV5-1; CDR3 DNA: TGCGCCAGCAGCTTAACAGGGCCTTGGCCCCAGCATTTT; CDR3 protein: CASSLTGPWPQHF
CDR3 length: 12; clone size: .; J gene: TRBJ2-2; D gene: .; V gene: TRBV2; CDR3 DNA: TGTGCCAGCAACGAGTGGACCGGGGAGCTGTTTTTT; CDR3 protein: CASNEWTGELFF
CDR3 length: 14; clone size: .; J gene: TRBJ2-5; D gene: TRBD2; V gene: TRBV29-1; CDR3 DNA: TGCAGCGTCGAGGGACTAGCGTTCGGTGAGACCCAGTACTTC; CDR3 protein: CSVEGLAFGETQYF
CDR3 length: 11; clone size: .; J gene: TRBJ2-1; D gene: .; V gene: TRBV28; CDR3 DNA: TGTGCTAGCACTACTTACAATGAGCAGTTCTTC; CDR3 protein: CASTTYNEQFF
CDR3 length: 15; clone size: .; J gene: TRBJ2-7; D gene: TRBD1; V gene: TRBV4-2; CDR3 DNA: TGTGCCAGCAGCCAAGAGGGACAGGTTTCCTACGAGCAGTACTTC; CDR3 protein: CASSQEGQVSYEQYF
CDR3 length: 14; clone size: few; J gene: TRBJ1-2; D gene: .; V gene: TRBV7-9; CDR3 DNA: TGTGCCAGCAGCTCAGAGACAGCCGTCTATGGCTACACCTTC; CDR3 protein: CASSSETAVYGYTF
CDR3 length: 17; clone size: .; J gene: TRBJ1-1; D gene: .; V gene: TRBV4-1; CDR3 DNA: TGCGCCAGCAGCCAAGATTTGCGGACTTTCCTTAACACTGAAGCTTTCTTT; CDR3 protein: CASSQDLRTFLNTEAFF
CDR3 length: 13; clone size: few; J gene: TRBJ1-5; D gene: .; V gene: TRBV6-5; CDR3 DNA: TGTGCCAGCAGTTCCGACAGACATCAGCCCCAGCATTTT; CDR3 protein: CASSSDRHQPQHF
CDR3 length: 12; clone size: .; J gene: TRBJ2-3; D gene: .; V gene: TRBV3-1; CDR3 DNA: TGTGCCAGCAGCCAAGGGCAAGATACGCAGTATTTT; CDR3 protein: CASSQGQDTQYF
CDR3 length: 15; clone size: many; J gene: TRBJ2-5; D gene: TRBD2; V gene: TRBV7-8; CDR3 DNA: TGTGCCAGCAGCTTAACGGGAGGGCCGGAGGAGACCCAGTACTTC; CDR3 protein: CASSLTGGPEETQYF
CDR3 length: 14; clone size: .; J gene: TRBJ2-1; D gene: TRBD2; V gene: TRBV6-2/TRBV6-3; CDR3 DNA: TGTGCCACCTCGCGGGGGACTACAGGCCATGAGCAGTTCTTC; CDR3 protein: CATSRGTTGHEQFF
CDR3 length: 14; clone size: many; J gene: TRBJ2-7; D gene: .; V gene: TRBV7-2; CDR3 DNA: TGTGCCAGCACCCCCACGACAGTCTCCTACGAGCAGTACTTC; CDR3 protein: CASTPTTVSYEQYF
CDR3 length: 12; clone size: many; J gene: TRBJ1-1; D gene: .; V gene: TRBV7-9; CDR3 DNA: TGTGCCAGCAGGCAGGGGAGGACTGAAGCTTTCTTT; CDR3 protein: CASRQGRTEAFF
CDR3 length: 16; clone size: few; J gene: TRBJ2-5; D gene: .; V gene: TRBV28; CDR3 DNA: TGTGCCAGCAGTTTATCCCCGAGAGAATACCAAGAGACCCAGTACTTC; CDR3 protein: CASSLSPREYQETQYF
CDR3 length: 14; clone size: many; J gene: TRBJ1-1; D gene: .; V gene: TRBV27; CDR3 DNA: TGTGCCAGCAGTTTTTCAGGGTTCCTCACTGAAGCTTTCTTT; CDR3 protein: CASSFSGFLTEAFF
CDR3 length: 16; clone size: .; J gene: TRBJ1-3; D gene: .; V gene: TRBV28; CDR3 DNA: TGTGCCAGCAGTGAAAGGGTTTGGGGCTCTGGAAACACCATATATTTT; CDR3 protein: CASSERVWGSGNTIYF
CDR3 length: 15; clone size: .; J gene: TRBJ2-1; D gene: TRBD2; V gene: TRBV5-1; CDR3 DNA: TGCGCCAGCAGCTCCCCCCCAGCGGGAGTGGAGAAGCAGTTCTTC; CDR3 protein: CASSSPPAGVEKQFF
CDR3 length: 14; clone size: .; J gene: TRBJ1-3; D gene: .; V gene: TRBV7-9; CDR3 DNA: TGTGCCAGCAGCGCCGGGCTACCGGGAAACACCATATATTTT; CDR3 protein: CASSAGLPGNTIYF
CDR3 length: 14; clone size: .; J gene: TRBJ1-2; D gene: .; V gene: TRBV28; CDR3 DNA: TGTGCCAGCAGTTCGCTGGGGTCGGCGAATGGCTACACCTTC; CDR3 protein: CASSSLGSANGYTF
CDR3 length: 15; clone size: .; J gene: TRBJ1-1; D gene: .; V gene: TRBV6-1; CDR3 DNA: TGTGCCAGCAGTGAAATGGGACAATTGAACACTGAAGCTTTCTTT; CDR3 protein: CASSEMGQLNTEAFF
CDR3 length: 15; clone size: .; J gene: TRBJ2-1; D gene: TRBD2; V gene: TRBV12-3/TRBV12-4; CDR3 DNA: TGTGCCAGCAGTCCCTCGGGGCGGGAGGGGCTCTGGCAGTTCTTC; CDR3 protein: CASSPSGREGLWQFF
CDR3 length: 15; clone size: few; J gene: TRBJ2-5; D gene: .; V gene: TRBV7-6; CDR3 DNA: TGTGCCAGCAGCGGGCGGCGGGACAGCCAAGAGACCCAGTACTTC; CDR3 protein: CASSGRRDSQETQYF
CDR3 length: 15; clone size: few; J gene: TRBJ2-7; D gene: .; V gene: TRBV7-9; CDR3 DNA: TGTGCCAGCAGCTTAGCGGCAGACGGAGCCTACGAGCAGTACTTC; CDR3 protein: CASSLAADGAYEQYF
CDR3 length: 16; clone size: .; J gene: TRBJ2-5; D gene: TRBD2; V gene: TRBV6-5; CDR3 DNA: TGTGCCAGCAGTTACACGCCGGGAGGTTCCCAAGAGACCCAGTACTTC; CDR3 protein: CASSYTPGGSQETQYF
CDR3 length: 15; clone size: .; J gene: TRBJ2-2; D gene: .; V gene: TRBV2; CDR3 DNA: TGTGCCAGCAGTCCGCGACCCGGGCCCACCGGGGAGCTGTTTTTT; CDR3 protein: CASSPRPGPTGELFF
CDR3 length: 13; clone size: few; J gene: TRBJ2-7; D gene: .; V gene: TRBV28; CDR3 DNA: TGTGCCAGCAGTTTTGCCCACCCCGCCGGGCAGTACTTC; CDR3 protein: CASSFAHPAGQYF
CDR3 length: 15; clone size: few; J gene: TRBJ2-1; D gene: TRBD2; V gene: TRBV6-8; CDR3 DNA: TGTGCCAGCAGTTCACTAGCGGGGGGGCCAGAGGAGCAGTTCTTC; CDR3 protein: CASSSLAGGPEEQFF
CDR3 length: 14; clone size: many; J gene: TRBJ1-2; D gene: TRBD1; V gene: TRBV28; CDR3 DNA: TGTGCCAGCATCGACAGGGAAGGATACTATGGCTACACCTTC; CDR3 protein: CASIDREGYYGYTF
CDR3 length: 16; clone size: few; J gene: TRBJ2-5; D gene: TRBD1; V gene: TRBV29-1; CDR3 DNA: TGCAGCGTTGAAGACTGGACAGGGGGGAGTCAAGAGACCCAGTACTTC; CDR3 protein: CSVEDWTGGSQETQYF
CDR3 length: 15; clone size: .; J gene: TRBJ2-1; D gene: TRBD2; V gene: TRBV7-2; CDR3 DNA: TGTGCCAGCAGCTTAGAGGGAGGGCCGATTCATGAGCCGTTCTTC; CDR3 protein: CASSLEGGPIHEPFF
CDR3 length: 16; clone size: .; J gene: TRBJ2-3; D gene: .; V gene: TRBV20-1; CDR3 DNA: TGCAGTGCTAGCCCACTGAGGGGGAGGTTGACGGATACGCAGTATTTT; CDR3 protein: CSASPLRGRLTDTQYF
CDR3 length: 14; clone size: .; J gene: TRBJ2-2; D gene: .; V gene: TRBV10-2; CDR3 DNA: TGCGCCAGCCAGAAGGACTCCAACACCGGGGAGCTGTTTTTT; CDR3 protein: CASQKDSNTGELFF
CDR3 length: 15; clone size: few; J gene: TRBJ2-1; D gene: .; V gene: TRBV11-1; CDR3 DNA: TGTGCCAGCAGCTCGAACGGACTCCTCGGGCGCGAGCAGTTCTTC; CDR3 protein: CASSSNGLLGREQFF
CDR3 length: 12; clone size: .; J gene: TRBJ2-6; D gene: .; V gene: TRBV29-1; CDR3 DNA: TGCAGCGTTGTTGCGGCTAGCGACGTCCTGACTTTC; CDR3 protein: CSVVAASDVLTF
CDR3 length: 16; clone size: .; J gene: TRBJ1-1; D gene: TRBD1; V gene: TRBV7-8; CDR3 DNA: TGTGCCAGCAGCTTACTGTTCCTACAGGGGGCCACTGAAGCTTTCTTT; CDR3 protein: CASSLLFLQGATEAFF
CDR3 length: 14; clone size: .; J gene: TRBJ1-2; D gene: TRBD1; V gene: TRBV20-1; CDR3 DNA: TGCAGTGCTAGATCCAAGGGACAGGGGCATGGCTACACCTTC; CDR3 protein: CSARSKGQGHGYTF
CDR3 length: 15; clone size: .; J gene: TRBJ1-6; D gene: .; V gene: TRBV6-1; CDR3 DNA: TGTGCCAGCGGCGGAGCCCAGGGCATTAATTCACCCCTCCACTTT; CDR3 protein: CASGGAQGINSPLHF
CDR3 length: 13; clone size: .; J gene: TRBJ2-1; D gene: .; V gene: TRBV19; CDR3 DNA: TGTGCCAGTAGTATAGGCTCCTACAATGAGCAGTTCTTC; CDR3 protein: CASSIGSYNEQFF
CDR3 length: 13; clone size: .; J gene: TRBJ2-7; D gene: .; V gene: TRBV7-9; CDR3 DNA: TGTGCCAGCAGCCCGGTAGTAACCTACGAGCAGTACTTC; CDR3 protein: CASSPVVTYEQYF
CDR3 length: 16; clone size: few; J gene: TRBJ2-3; D gene: TRBD2; V gene: TRBV28; CDR3 DNA: TGTGCCAGCAGACGAACTAGCGGGGGGGCATCAGATACGCAGTATTTT; CDR3 protein: CASRRTSGGASDTQYF
CDR3 length: 14; clone size: .; J gene: TRBJ2-1; D gene: .; V gene: TRBV5-6; CDR3 DNA: TGTGCCAGCAAAACGGGGCAGGGAAACAATGAGCAGTTCTTC; CDR3 protein: CASKTGQGNNEQFF
CDR3 length: 17; clone size: many; J gene: TRBJ2-7; D gene: TRBD2; V gene: TRBV27; CDR3 DNA: TGTGCCAGCAGTGCCTGGACTAGCGGGGGGGTCCGTTACGAGCAGTACTTC; CDR3 protein: CASSAWTSGGVRYEQYF
CDR3 length: 12; clone size: few; J gene: TRBJ1-1; D gene: .; V gene: TRBV7-9; CDR3 DNA: TGTGCCAGCAGCTTAGAGGCCGGTGAAGCTTTCTTT; CDR3 protein: CASSLEAGEAFF
CDR3 length: 14; clone size: .; J gene: TRBJ2-4; D gene: .; V gene: TRBV5-1; CDR3 DNA: TGCGCCAGCAGCTTGGGAGTCGGGCCAAACATTCAGTACTTC; CDR3 protein: CASSLGVGPNIQYF
CDR3 length: 17; clone size: .; J gene: TRBJ2-7; D gene: TRBD2; V gene: TRBV7-9; CDR3 DNA: TGTGCCAGCAGCCATGGGCCGGAGGGACTAGCGGGAGACGAGCAGTACTTC; CDR3 protein: CASSHGPEGLAGDEQYF
CDR3 length: 15; clone size: few; J gene: TRBJ2-2; D gene: .; V gene: TRBV7-9; CDR3 DNA: TGTGCCAGCAGCTCCCGGGATCTTCACACCGGGGAGCTGTTTTTT; CDR3 protein: CASSSRDLHTGELFF
CDR3 length: 13; clone size: .; J gene: TRBJ2-3; D gene: .; V gene: TRBV14; CDR3 DNA: TGTGCCAGCAGCCGCGGGGACACAGATACGCAGTATTTT; CDR3 protein: CASSRGDTDTQYF
CDR3 length: 14; clone size: few; J gene: TRBJ2-7; D gene: .; V gene: TRBV19; CDR3 DNA: TGTGCCAGTAGGAGATACACCAGCTCCTACGAGCAGTACTTC; CDR3 protein: CASRRYTSSYEQYF
CDR3 length: 16; clone size: .; J gene: TRBJ2-4; D gene: TRBD1; V gene: TRBV5-6; CDR3 DNA: TGTGCCAGCAGCCCGCCCGGACAGGGGAGCAAAAACATTCAGTACTTC; CDR3 protein: CASSPPGQGSKNIQYF
CDR3 length: 14; clone size: once; J gene: TRBJ2-3; D gene: .; V gene: TRBV5-1; CDR3 DNA: TGCGCCAGCAGGGGGGAGATCTCCACAGATACGCAGTATTTT; CDR3 protein: CASRGEISTDTQYF
CDR3 length: 16; clone size: .; J gene: TRBJ2-2; D gene: TRBD2; V gene: TRBV19; CDR3 DNA: TGTGCCAGTAGTATGACTAGCGGGAGGATTGGCGGGGAGCTGTTTTTT; CDR3 protein: CASSMTSGRIGGELFF
CDR3 length: 14; clone size: .; J gene: TRBJ1-3; D gene: TRBD1; V gene: TRBV5-6; CDR3 DNA: TGTGCCAGCAGCCCGTCGACAGGGAGAAACACCATATATTTT; CDR3 protein: CASSPSTGRNTIYF
CDR3 length: 15; clone size: .; J gene: TRBJ2-7; D gene: .; V gene: TRBV18; CDR3 DNA: TGTGCCAGCTCACAAACCCCCGGGACCCCCTACGAGCAGTACTTC; CDR3 protein: CASSQTPGTPYEQYF
CDR3 length: 13; clone size: few; J gene: TRBJ2-1; D gene: .; V gene: TRBV5-1; CDR3 DNA: TGCGCCAGCAGCTTGGCATTCCAGCGAGAGCAGTTCTTC; CDR3 protein: CASSLAFQREQFF
CDR3 length: 15; clone size: few; J gene: TRBJ1-1; D gene: TRBD1; V gene: TRBV12-3/TRBV12-4; CDR3 DNA: TGTGCCAGCAGTACATTACAGGGGGCTCAGAGAGAAGCTTTCTTT; CDR3 protein: CASSTLQGAQREAFF
CDR3 length: 16; clone size: .; J gene: TRBJ1-5; D gene: .; V gene: TRBV7-2; CDR3 DNA: TGTGCCAGCAGCTTAGTACACGAGGGAAGCAATCAGCCCCAGCATTTT; CDR3 protein: CASSLVHEGSNQPQHF
CDR3 length: 13; clone size: .; J gene: TRBJ2-7; D gene: .; V gene: TRBV19; CDR3 DNA: TGTGCCAGTATCTTGGGGGTGCTCTACGAGCAGTACTTC; CDR3 protein: CASILGVLYEQYF
CDR3 length: 15; clone size: .; J gene: TRBJ2-3; D gene: TRBD1; V gene: TRBV28; CDR3 DNA: TGTGCCAGCAGTAGACGCACAGTAGGGACAGATACGAAGTATTTT; CDR3 protein: CASSRRTVGTDTKYF
CDR3 length: 14; clone size: .; J gene: TRBJ1-4; D gene: TRBD1; V gene: TRBV11-2; CDR3 DNA: TGTGCCAGCAGCTTAGACAGGGGGTTTGAAAAACTGCTTTTT; CDR3 protein: CASSLDRGFEKLLF